This TCR beta chain was captured in a study of cytomegalovirus exposure and HLA in healthy donors. Study conclusions and caveats: Through in vitro validation, a few CMV-associated chains were shown to be specific for CMV antigens.

Concerning this clone itself: Its antigen is not known.

Use of 60 Vbeta and 13 Jbeta primers characterized the PCR. Data came from immunoSEQ multiplex PCR; TCRdb stores just in-frame clones and leaves some out. The table includes more than 200,000 clones, approximately 79% detected once. Germline assignment: CDR1 SGHTA and CDR2 FQGNSA. J was trimmed by 6 bases and V by 5 bases; bases with no gene match: 1. The CDR3 contains 12 residues. The receptor was derived from a man in his late teens or twenties in good health and CMV-seronegative. The sample was PBMCs. The chain links TRBV7-2 to TRBJ2-4; 7 bases are a match to TRBD2. In DNA, the CDR3 is TGTGCCAGCAGCGGGGGGGGAAACATTCAGTACTTC. As protein: CASSGGGNIQYF. The whole variable domain, remainder taken from reference TRBV7-2 and TRBJ2-4, is GAGVSQSPSNKVTEKGKDVELRCDPISGHTALYWYRQSLGQGLEFLIYFQGNSAPDKSGLPSDRFSAERTGGSVSTLTIQRTQQEDSAVYLCASSGGGNIQYFGAGTRLSVL.